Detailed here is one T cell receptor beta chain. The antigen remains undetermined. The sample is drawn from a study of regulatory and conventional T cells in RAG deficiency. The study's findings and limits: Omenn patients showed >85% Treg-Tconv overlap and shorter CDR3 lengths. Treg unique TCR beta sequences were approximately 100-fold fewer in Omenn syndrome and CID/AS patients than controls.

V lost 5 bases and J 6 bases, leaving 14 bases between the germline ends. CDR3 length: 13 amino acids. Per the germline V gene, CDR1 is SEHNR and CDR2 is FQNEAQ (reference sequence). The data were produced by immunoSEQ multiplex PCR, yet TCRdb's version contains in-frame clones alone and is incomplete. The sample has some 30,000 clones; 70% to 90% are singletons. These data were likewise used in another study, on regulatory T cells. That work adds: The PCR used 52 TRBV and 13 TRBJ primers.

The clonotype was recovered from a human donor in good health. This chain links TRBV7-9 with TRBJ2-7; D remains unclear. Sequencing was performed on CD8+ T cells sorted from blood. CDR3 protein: CASSLESALEQYF. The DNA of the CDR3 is TGTGCCAGCAGCCTCGAATCCGCCCTCGAGCAGTACTTC.